These 23 T cell receptor beta chains came from one sample sequenced in a study of cytomegalovirus exposure and HLA in healthy donors. In the PCR, 60 Vbeta and 13 Jbeta primers were used. The protocol was immunoSEQ multiplex PCR, while the TCRdb copy is restricted to in-frame clones and leaves out a portion. The sample shows over 100,000 clones, roughly 75% of them seen only once. The sample was PBMCs. These receptors were taken from a young man in good health and CMV-seronegative.

This rearrangement joins TRBV27 to TRBJ2-5; 7 positions match TRBD2. The length of the CDR3 is 14 residues. Unmatched junction bases numbered 8, after V lost 5 bases and J lost 5 bases. Looked up from germline, CDR1 is MNHEY and CDR2 is SMNVEV (reference sequence). The CDR3 bases are TGTGCCAGCAGTCCCGGACTAGGGAGGGAGACCCAGTACTTC. Its translation is CASSPGLGRETQYF.

The chain carries TRBV7-6 and TRBJ2-7; the D gene is possibly TRBD2 (6 bases). Trimming left V 5 bases short and J 2 bases short, with 22 bases between. The CDR3 is 17 amino acids. Germline CDR1 reads SGHVS; CDR2 reads FNYEAQ. The CDR3 region is CASSPTDGTRPTYEQYF. The CDR3 DNA follows: TGTGCCAGCAGCCCAACCGACGGGACTCGGCCTACCTACGAGCAGTACTTC.

The chain links TRBV4-2 to TRBJ1-4; D remains unclear. V lost 0 bases and J lost 0, with 8 bases in between. CDR1 and CDR2 from the germline V gene are LGHNA and YNFKEQ. The CDR3 consists of 16 residues. CDR3 loop: CASSQDSPATNEKLFF. CDR3 bases: TGTGCCAGCAGCCAAGACTCACCAGCAACTAATGAAAAACTGTTTTTT.

V usage is TRBV27 and J usage is TRBJ1-6, with 9 bases matching TRBD1. This CDR3 has 16 amino acids. Germline V gene data show CDR1 as MNHEY and CDR2 as SMNVEV (reference sequence). Trimming cost V 5 bases and J 2 bases; bases outside gene matches: 4. This CDR3 is CASSPDRGPYNSPLHF. In DNA form, the CDR3 reads TGTGCCAGCAGTCCGGACAGGGGACCCTATAATTCACCCCTCCACTTT.

This chain links TRBV9 with TRBJ1-2; no definite D call. The germline V gene has CDR1 SGDLS and CDR2 YYNGEE. Trimming shortened V by 0 bases and J by 2 bases, and 11 bases separated the two germline ends. The CDR3 is made up of 15 amino acids. CDR3 amino acids: CASSVAGEVNYGYTF. The CDR3 DNA sequence: TGTGCCAGCAGCGTAGCTGGGGAGGTGAACTATGGCTACACCTTC.

V is TRBV2 and J is TRBJ1-5, with 8 positions matching TRBD1. This CDR3 is 15 amino acids long. CDR1 SNHLY and CDR2 FYNNEI come from the germline V gene. Trimming cost V 6 bases and J 6 bases; bases outside gene matches: 10. CDR3 in amino acids: CASRAGQGLGQPQHF. CDR3 nucleotides: TGTGCCAGCAGGGCAGGACAGGGTTTGGGTCAGCCCCAGCATTTT.

This chain links TRBV11-2 with TRBJ2-7; TRBD1 is a possible D gene (6 bases). The CDR3 is made up of 13 amino acids. The V and J ends lost 4 bases and 7 bases respectively, with 14 bases between them. Germline V gives CDR1 SGHAT, CDR2 FQNNGV. The DNA of the CDR3 is TGTGCCAGCAGCTCTTACAGGGTGGGGGAGCAGTACTTC. Translating it yields CASSSYRVGEQYF.

V is TRBV11-3 and J is TRBJ2-1; a possible D gene is TRBD1 (6 bases). The CDR3 runs 15 residues. Germline V lookup: CDR1 SGHNT, CDR2 YENEEA. V lost 3 bases and J 1 base, leaving 10 bases between the germline ends. CDR3 protein: CASSFRGVSYNEQFF. The CDR3 nucleotides read TGTGCCAGCAGCTTCAGGGGCGTTTCCTACAATGAGCAGTTCTTC.

The chain combines TRBV2 with TRBJ2-1; D ambiguous. The CDR3 totals 15 residues. Germline V gives CDR1 SNHLY, CDR2 FYNNEI. V was trimmed by 5 bases and J by 1 base, leaving 12 bases between them. The CDR3 DNA follows: TGTGCCAGCAGTCGACTCCTCGGGTCCTACAATGAGCAGTTCTTC. Encoded protein: CASSRLLGSYNEQFF.

The chain carries TRBV28 and TRBJ1-1; 7 bases map to TRBD1. Germline lookup yields CDR1 MDHEN and CDR2 SYDVKM. V dropped 10 bases and J dropped 6; count of bases not matched to a gene: 14. This CDR3 contains 14 residues. The CDR3 here is CATYGRTGVAEAFF. Here the CDR3 DNA reads TGTGCCACCTACGGCAGGACAGGTGTGGCTGAAGCTTTCTTT.

J is TRBJ1-4 and V is TRBV9; weak D call: TRBD1 (6 bases). The CDR3 contains 15 residues. Trimming shortened V by 3 bases and J by 0 bases, and 9 bases separated the two germline ends. The germline V gene has CDR1 SGDLS and CDR2 YYNGEE. The CDR3 loop reads CASSAGHTTNEKLFF. CDR3 DNA: TGTGCCAGCAGCGCGGGACACACAACTAATGAAAAACTGTTTTTT.

This chain links TRBV5-4 with TRBJ1-1; a possible D gene is TRBD1 (6 bases). Trimming took off 4 bases at V and 4 bases at J, with 20 bases between the two ends. Germline V gene data show CDR1 as SGHNT and CDR2 as YYREEE (reference sequence). The CDR3 is made up of 16 amino acids. The CDR3 sequence: CASSPGIGGESTEAFF. The CDR3 DNA reads TGTGCCAGCAGCCCCGGGATAGGGGGAGAGAGCACTGAAGCTTTCTTT.

This chain uses TRBV28 with TRBJ1-5, with D tentatively TRBD1 (6 bases). Germline V gene data show CDR1 as MDHEN and CDR2 as SYDVKM. The CDR3 has 13 residues. Deletions cut 6 bases from V and 4 bases from J, with 10 bases between. CDR3 amino acids: CASSLQGNQPQHF. In nucleotides, the CDR3 is TGTGCCAGCAGCCTTCAGGGGAATCAGCCCCAGCATTTT. Drawing the rest from reference TRBV28 and TRBJ1-5, the complete variable domain is DVKVTQSSRYLVKRTGEKVFLECVQDMDHENMFWYRQDPGLGLRLIYFSYDVKMKEKGDIPEGYSVSREKKERFSLILESASTNQTSMYLCASSLQGNQPQHFGDGTRLSIL.

The chain uses TRBV6-1 and TRBJ2-5; TRBD2 might be the D (5 bases). V gave up 1 base and J gave up 5 bases, with 11 bases separating them. Germline loops: CDR1 MNHNS, CDR2 SASEGT. The length of the CDR3 is 14 residues. The CDR3 DNA is TGTGCCAGCAGTGAAGAGGTCCGAGGGGAGACCCAGTACTTC. It yields the protein CASSEEVRGETQYF.

V gene TRBV27 combines with J gene TRBJ1-6; 9 nucleotides align to TRBD1. Germline lookup yields CDR1 MNHEY and CDR2 SMNVEV (reference sequence). V lost 5 bases and J lost 11; bases outside the gene matches: 13. The CDR3 consists of 16 residues. This chain's CDR3 is CASSPKQGAGRTPLHF. CDR3 sequence (DNA): TGTGCCAGCAGTCCTAAACAGGGGGCGGGAAGGACACCCCTCCACTTT.

The chain couples TRBV28 to TRBJ1-2; 7 nucleotides agree with TRBD1. CDR1 is MDHEN and CDR2 is SYDVKM in the germline V gene. Trimming at V came to 4 bases and at J to 9 bases, leaving 11 bases not matched to a gene. The CDR3 has 14 residues. The CDR3 loop reads CASSSSTGWKSYTF. The CDR3 DNA sequence: TGTGCCAGCAGTTCCTCGACAGGGTGGAAGAGCTACACCTTC.

This chain uses TRBV28 with TRBJ2-5; TRBD2 matches at 12 bases. CDR1 is MDHEN, CDR2 SYDVKM, per germline. V shed 7 bases and J 4 bases; nucleotides not matched to a gene: 19. The CDR3 is 19 amino acids. CDR3 region: CASNLGNTSGGPARETQYF. The CDR3 nucleotides read TGTGCCAGCAACCTCGGTAATACTAGCGGGGGGCCAGCTCGAGAGACCCAGTACTTC.

This clone was picked up a small number of times. This chain uses TRBV4-2 with TRBJ2-1, with 9 bases identical to TRBD2. Germline CDR1 and CDR2: LGHNA and YNFKEQ. The CDR3 loop spans 15 amino acids. V lost 0 bases, J lost 15 bases, and 12 bases stayed unmatched. CDR3 nucleotide sequence: TGTGCCAGCAGCCAAGATAGCGCTAGCGGGGCCACTTGGTTCTTC. Protein sequence: CASSQDSASGATWFF.

The chain uses TRBV7-9 and TRBJ2-3; D is possibly TRBD1 (5 bases). CDR1 SEHNR and CDR2 FQNEAQ come from the germline V gene (reference sequence). Trimming shortened V by 5 bases and J by 4 bases, and 16 bases separated the two germline ends. The CDR3 loop spans 15 amino acids. The CDR3 DNA reads TGTGCCAGCAGCAGTGACAGTTCCCTCCCAGATACGCAGTATTTT. As protein: CASSSDSSLPDTQYF. The full variable domain, completed using reference TRBV7-9 and TRBJ2-3, is DTGVSQNPRHKITKRGQNVTFRCDPISEHNRLYWYRQTLGQGPEFLTYFQNEAQLEKSRLLSDRFSAERPKGSFSTLEIQRTEQGDSAMYLCASSSDSSLPDTQYFGPGTRLTVL.

This clone appeared a few times. V gene TRBV5-4 combines with J gene TRBJ2-1; 7 nucleotides line up with TRBD1. Germline CDR1 reads SGHNT; CDR2 reads YYREEE (reference sequence). After removal of 4 bases from V and 1 base from J, the junction contained 5 bases not matched to a gene. The CDR3 extends over 15 amino acids. CDR3 nucleotides: TGTGCCAGCAGCCCGCGGACAGGTTCCTACAATGAGCAGTTCTTC. It encodes CASSPRTGSYNEQFF.

The V call is TRBV7-2, the J call TRBJ1-1; a weak D match, TRBD1 (6 bases). CDR1 is SGHTA, CDR2 FQGNSA, per germline. The CDR3 loop spans 13 amino acids. V dropped 3 bases and J dropped 4 bases, with 9 bases sitting between them. The CDR3 region is CASSFTGRTEAFF. The CDR3 region has the DNA TGTGCCAGCAGCTTCACAGGGCGCACTGAAGCTTTCTTT. The entire variable domain, with the rest obtained from reference TRBV7-2 and TRBJ1-1, is as follows: GAGVSQSPSNKVTEKGKDVELRCDPISGHTALYWYRQSLGQGLEFLIYFQGNSAPDKSGLPSDRFSAERTGGSVSTLTIQRTQQEDSAVYLCASSFTGRTEAFFGQGTRLTVV.

The chain couples TRBV2 to TRBJ1-4, with 9 bases matching TRBD1. The CDR3 runs to 15 residues. V lost 6 bases to trimming and J lost 5 bases; unmatched junction nucleotides: 7. Germline V gene data show CDR1 as SNHLY and CDR2 as FYNNEI. The CDR3 here is CASRGQGGTNEKLFF. For the CDR3, the DNA is TGTGCCAGCAGGGGACAGGGAGGGACAAATGAAAAACTGTTTTTT.

The chain is built from TRBV5-1 and TRBJ2-3; 14 bases fit TRBD2. CDR1 is SGHRS, CDR2 YFSETQ, per germline. The CDR3 has 16 amino acids. The junction had 10 bases not matched to a gene; V was cut back by 6 bases and J by 7 bases. Here the CDR3 DNA reads TGCGCCAGCAACCGTGGGACTAGCGGGGGTAGGAATACGCAGTATTTT. It yields the protein CASNRGTSGGRNTQYF.